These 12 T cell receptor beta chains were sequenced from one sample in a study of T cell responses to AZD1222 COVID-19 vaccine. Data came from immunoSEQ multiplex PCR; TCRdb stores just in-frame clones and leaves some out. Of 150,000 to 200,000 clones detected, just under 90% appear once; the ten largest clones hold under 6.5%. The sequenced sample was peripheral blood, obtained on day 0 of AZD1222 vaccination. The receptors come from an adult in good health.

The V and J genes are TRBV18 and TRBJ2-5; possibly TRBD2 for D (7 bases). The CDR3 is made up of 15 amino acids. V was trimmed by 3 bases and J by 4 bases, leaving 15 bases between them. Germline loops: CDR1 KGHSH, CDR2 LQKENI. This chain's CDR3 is CASSPPGGGGETQYF. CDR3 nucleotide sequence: TGTGCCAGCTCACCTCCCGGCGGGGGCGGAGAGACCCAGTACTTC.

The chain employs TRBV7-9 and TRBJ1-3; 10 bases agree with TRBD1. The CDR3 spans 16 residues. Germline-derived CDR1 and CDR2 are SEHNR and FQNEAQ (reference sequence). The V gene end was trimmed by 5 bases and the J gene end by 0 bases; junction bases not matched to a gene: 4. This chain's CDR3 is CASSLRTGGSGNTIYF. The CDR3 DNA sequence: TGTGCCAGCAGCCTAAGGACAGGGGGCTCTGGAAACACCATATATTTT.

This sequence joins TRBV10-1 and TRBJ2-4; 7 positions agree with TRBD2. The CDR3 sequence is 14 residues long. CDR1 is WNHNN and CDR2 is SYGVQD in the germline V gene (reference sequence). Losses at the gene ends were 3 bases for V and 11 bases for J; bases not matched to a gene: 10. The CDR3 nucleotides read TGCGCCAGCAGTGATCTTTTACTAGCGTTTCTTCAGTACTTC. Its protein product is CASSDLLLAFLQYF.

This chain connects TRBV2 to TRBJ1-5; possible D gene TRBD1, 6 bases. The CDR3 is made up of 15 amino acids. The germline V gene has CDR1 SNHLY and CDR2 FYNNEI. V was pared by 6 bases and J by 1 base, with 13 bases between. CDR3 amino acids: CASRAGDGSNQPQHF. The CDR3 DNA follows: TGTGCCAGCAGAGCAGGGGATGGGAGCAATCAGCCCCAGCATTTT.

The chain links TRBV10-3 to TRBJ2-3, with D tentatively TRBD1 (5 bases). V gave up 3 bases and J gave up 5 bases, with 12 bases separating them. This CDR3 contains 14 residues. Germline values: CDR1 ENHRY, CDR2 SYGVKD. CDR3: CAISEVGQGDTQYF. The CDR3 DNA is TGTGCCATCAGTGAAGTAGGGCAGGGAGATACGCAGTATTTT.

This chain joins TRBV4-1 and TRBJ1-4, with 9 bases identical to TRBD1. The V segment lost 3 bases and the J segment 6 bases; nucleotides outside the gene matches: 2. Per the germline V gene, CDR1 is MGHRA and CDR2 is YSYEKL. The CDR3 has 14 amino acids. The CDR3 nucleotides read TGCGCCAGCAGCCAGGGACAGGGAGATGAAAAACTGTTTTTT. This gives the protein CASSQGQGDEKLFF.

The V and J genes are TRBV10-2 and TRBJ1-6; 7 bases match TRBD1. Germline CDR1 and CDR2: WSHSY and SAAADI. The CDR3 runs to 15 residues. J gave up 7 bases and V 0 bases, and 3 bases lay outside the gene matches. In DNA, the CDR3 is TGCGCCAGCAGTGAGTCCCCGGGACAGAATTCACCCCTCCACTTT. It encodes CASSESPGQNSPLHF.

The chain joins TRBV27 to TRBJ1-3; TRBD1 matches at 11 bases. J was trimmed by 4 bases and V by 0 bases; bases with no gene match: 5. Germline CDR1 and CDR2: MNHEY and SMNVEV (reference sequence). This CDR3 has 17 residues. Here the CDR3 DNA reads TGTGCCAGCAGTTTATCGCCGGGACAGGGGGAAGGAAACACCATATATTTT. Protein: CASSLSPGQGEGNTIYF.

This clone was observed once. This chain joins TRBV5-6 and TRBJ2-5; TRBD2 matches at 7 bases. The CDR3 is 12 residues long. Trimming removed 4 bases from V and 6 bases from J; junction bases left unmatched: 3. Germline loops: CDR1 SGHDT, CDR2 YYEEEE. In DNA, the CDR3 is TGTGCCAGCAGCCGGGGGGAGAAGACCCAGTACTTC. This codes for CASSRGEKTQYF.

CDR3 DNA sequence: TGTGCCAGCAGCCCAGGGGGAGGTTATGGCTACACCTTC. It is translated as CASSPGGGYGYTF. This chain links TRBV28 with TRBJ1-2; 7 nucleotides agree with TRBD1. The CDR3 spans 13 residues. The V segment lost 6 bases and the J segment 5 bases; nucleotides outside the gene matches: 6. Looked up from germline, CDR1 is MDHEN and CDR2 is SYDVKM.

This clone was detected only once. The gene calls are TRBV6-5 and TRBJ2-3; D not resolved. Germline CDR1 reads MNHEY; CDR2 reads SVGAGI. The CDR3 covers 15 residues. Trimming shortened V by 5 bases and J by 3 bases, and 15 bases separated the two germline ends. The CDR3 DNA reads TGTGCCAGCAGTACCCGCCCCTCATCGACAGATACGCAGTATTTT. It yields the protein CASSTRPSSTDTQYF.

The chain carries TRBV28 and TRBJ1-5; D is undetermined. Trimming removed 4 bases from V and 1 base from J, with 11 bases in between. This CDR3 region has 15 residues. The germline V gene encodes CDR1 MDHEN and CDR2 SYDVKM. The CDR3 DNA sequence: TGTGCCAGCAGTTCGGGCGTTGGAAGCAATCAGCCCCAGCATTTT. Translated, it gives CASSSGVGSNQPQHF.